Listed below are T cell receptor beta chains from one sample, sequenced in a study of OX40 agonist ivuxolimab in advanced cancers. Clones were sequenced by immunoSEQ multiplex PCR, and TCRdb holds only the in-frame ones, with some missing. The sample records around 80,000 clones, 80% to 90% being singletons. The sequences come from CD4+ or CD8+ T cells sorted from blood, collected in a trial of the OX40 agonist ivuxolimab. Receptors were obtained from an adult with an advanced solid tumor such as melanoma, head and neck, liver or kidney cancer. The CDR3 runs from the conserved cysteine through the conserved F or W. The D gene is left open where the match is weak. Size values are once, few and many counts, or a class for expanded clones, and some rows have none.

abundance	d_gene	j_gene	len	v_gene	CDR3aa	CDR3nt
few	NA	TRBJ2-5	15	TRBV27	CASSSLGAGEETQYF	TGTGCCAGCAGTTCCCTGGGGGCGGGGGAAGAGACCCAGTACTTC
NA	TRBD1	TRBJ1-1	15	TRBV7-3	CASSPERQGRAEAFF	TGTGCCAGCAGCCCGGAAAGACAGGGGAGAGCTGAAGCTTTCTTT
NA	TRBD2	TRBJ2-3	14	TRBV7-2	CASSRGGGTDTQYF	TGTGCCAGCAGCCGGGGGGGAGGGACAGATACGCAGTATTTT
NA	NA	TRBJ2-7	14	TRBV5-1	CASSLVNGNYEQYF	TGCGCCAGCAGCTTGGTTAACGGGAACTACGAGCAGTACTTC
NA	NA	TRBJ1-4	15	TRBV19	CASSIIDRNNEKLFF	TGTGCCAGTAGTATTATCGACAGAAATAATGAAAAACTGTTTTTT
NA	NA	TRBJ1-4	16	TRBV6-5	CASSYSLGAGNEKLFF	TGTGCCAGCAGTTACTCCCTAGGGGCCGGAAATGAAAAACTGTTTTTT
NA	NA	TRBJ1-5	15	TRBV18	CASSPPDTRNQPQHF	TGTGCCAGCTCACCACCGGACACTCGCAATCAGCCCCAGCATTTT
NA	NA	TRBJ1-1	15	TRBV19	CATYPTDRLNTEAFF	TGTGCCACTTACCCGACTGACAGATTGAACACTGAAGCTTTCTTT
NA	NA	TRBJ1-1	14	TRBV11-2	CASSLSGVGTEAFF	TGTGCCAGCAGCCTATCAGGGGTAGGCACTGAAGCTTTCTTT
once	NA	TRBJ1-5	14	TRBV2	CASIPGGGNQPQHF	TGTGCCAGCATCCCGGGGGGAGGCAATCAGCCCCAGCATTTT
NA	TRBD1	TRBJ2-2	14	TRBV5-1	CASSRDRAGGELFF	TGCGCCAGCAGTCGGGACAGGGCCGGCGGGGAGCTGTTTTTT
NA	TRBD2	TRBJ2-1	15	TRBV9	CASSPKLAGYNEQFF	TGTGCCAGCAGCCCCAAACTAGCGGGGTACAATGAGCAGTTCTTC
NA	NA	TRBJ1-2	14	TRBV10-2	CASSPGHQNGGYTF	TGCGCCAGCAGCCCGGGACACCAAAACGGAGGCTACACCTTC
NA	NA	TRBJ2-2	18	TRBV7-2	CASSLRGTVTINTGELFF	TGTGCCAGCAGCCTCCGCGGGACTGTAACTATAAACACCGGGGAGCTGTTTTTT
NA	NA	TRBJ2-6	16	TRBV5-1	CASSLPGLSGANVLTF	TGCGCCAGCAGCTTGCCAGGGTTGTCAGGGGCCAACGTCCTGACTTTC
NA	NA	TRBJ1-1	10	TRBV7-7	CAVANTEAFF	TGTGCCGTCGCTAACACTGAAGCTTTCTTT
NA	NA	TRBJ1-2	14	TRBV5-5	CASSFQGTNYGYTF	TGTGCCAGCAGCTTTCAGGGGACCAACTATGGCTACACCTTC
NA	TRBD1	TRBJ1-5	14	TRBV28	CASSQDRNYQPQHF	TGTGCCAGCAGCCAGGACAGGAACTATCAGCCCCAGCATTTT
once	TRBD1	TRBJ1-1	14	TRBV10-3	CAISERDRGLGAFF	TGTGCCATCAGTGAAAGGGACAGGGGCTTAGGAGCTTTCTTT
NA	TRBD1	TRBJ1-2	15	TRBV27	CASSQAGTANYGYTF	TGTGCCAGCAGCCAAGCCGGGACAGCTAACTATGGCTACACCTTC
NA	NA	TRBJ2-7	11	TRBV20-1	CSARVGYEQYF	TGCAGTGCTAGAGTGGGCTACGAGCAGTACTTC
NA	NA	TRBJ2-7	15	TRBV7-2	CASSLGGARHYEQYF	TGTGCCAGCAGCTTAGGGGGTGCCAGACACTACGAGCAGTACTTC
NA	TRBD1	TRBJ1-2	16	TRBV28	CASSSPSDRITYGYTF	TGTGCCAGCAGCTCCCCCTCGGACAGGATAACTTATGGCTACACCTTC
NA	NA	TRBJ1-2	13	TRBV6-5	CASSHDTGYGYTF	TGTGCCAGCAGTCACGACACGGGCTATGGCTACACCTTC
NA	NA	TRBJ1-3	16	TRBV7-2	CASSRRDADSGNTIYF	TGTGCCAGCAGTCGCCGGGACGCCGACTCTGGAAACACCATATATTTT
NA	NA	TRBJ1-5	12	TRBV23-1	CASSQVTIAQHF	TGCGCCAGCAGTCAAGTTACCATAGCCCAGCATTTT
NA	TRBD1	TRBJ1-2	14	TRBV6-6	CASSFRGTGDGYTF	TGTGCCAGCAGTTTTCGGGGGACAGGGGATGGCTACACCTTC
NA	NA	TRBJ1-6	16	TRBV5-3	CARSFREPPYNSPLHF	TGTGCCAGAAGCTTCAGGGAACCCCCCTATAATTCACCCCTCCACTTT
NA	NA	TRBJ2-5	14	TRBV5-1	CASSPYRVVETQYF	TGCGCCAGCAGCCCATACAGGGTTGTCGAGACCCAGTACTTC
NA	TRBD1	TRBJ2-7	14	TRBV7-3	CASSPGTGLYEQYF	TGTGCCAGCAGCCCCGGGACAGGGCTCTACGAGCAGTACTTC
NA	NA	TRBJ1-1	14	TRBV6-4	CASSDSAGRSTAFF	TGTGCCAGCAGTGACTCGGCAGGGAGGTCTACCGCTTTCTTT
NA	NA	TRBJ1-2	11	TRBV28	CASSVNYGYTF	TGTGCCAGCAGCGTTAACTATGGCTACACCTTC
NA	NA	TRBJ2-2	14	TRBV9	CASSVDGNTGELFF	TGTGCCAGCAGCGTAGACGGGAACACCGGGGAGCTGTTTTTT
NA	TRBD1	TRBJ1-1	15	TRBV11-2	CASSGQGILNTEAFF	TGTGCCAGCAGCGGACAGGGTATCTTGAACACTGAAGCTTTCTTT
once	TRBD1	TRBJ1-2	14	TRBV6-1	CASRETGGKNGYTF	TGTGCCAGCAGAGAGACAGGGGGTAAGAATGGCTACACCTTC
NA	NA	TRBJ2-2	16	TRBV7-8	CASSLEGRSVAGELFF	TGTGCCAGCAGCTTAGAAGGTAGATCGGTCGCCGGGGAGCTGTTTTTT
NA	NA	TRBJ2-4	12	TRBV2	CASSGRENIQYF	TGTGCCAGCAGTGGTCGGGAAAACATTCAGTACTTC
once	TRBD2	TRBJ2-1	16	TRBV6-1	CASSENKGLAVFEQFF	TGTGCCAGCAGTGAGAATAAGGGACTAGCGGTGTTTGAGCAGTTCTTC
NA	NA	TRBJ1-2	11	TRBV20-1	CSATGTGGYTF	TGCAGTGCAACGGGGACTGGGGGCTACACCTTC
once	NA	TRBJ2-2	15	TRBV28	CASSSSGEGTGELFF	NA
NA	NA	TRBJ2-3	13	TRBV6-4	CASSDRSADTQYF	TGTGCCAGCAGTGACCGTAGCGCAGATACGCAGTATTTT
NA	NA	TRBJ2-4	16	TRBV28	CASSLDRGLAKNIQYF	TGTGCCAGCAGTTTAGATAGGGGCCTAGCCAAAAACATTCAGTACTTC
NA	NA	TRBJ1-2	13	TRBV28	CASSLVRNYGYTF	TGTGCCAGCAGTTTGGTCAGGAACTATGGCTACACCTTC
NA	TRBD2	TRBJ2-3	16	TRBV19	CASSIGNSGGTDTQYF	TGTGCCAGTAGTATAGGTAATAGCGGGGGCACAGATACGCAGTATTTT
NA	TRBD1	TRBJ1-5	15	TRBV6-1	CASSDAGTGRQPQHF	TGTGCCAGCAGTGACGCCGGGACAGGGAGGCAGCCCCAGCATTTT